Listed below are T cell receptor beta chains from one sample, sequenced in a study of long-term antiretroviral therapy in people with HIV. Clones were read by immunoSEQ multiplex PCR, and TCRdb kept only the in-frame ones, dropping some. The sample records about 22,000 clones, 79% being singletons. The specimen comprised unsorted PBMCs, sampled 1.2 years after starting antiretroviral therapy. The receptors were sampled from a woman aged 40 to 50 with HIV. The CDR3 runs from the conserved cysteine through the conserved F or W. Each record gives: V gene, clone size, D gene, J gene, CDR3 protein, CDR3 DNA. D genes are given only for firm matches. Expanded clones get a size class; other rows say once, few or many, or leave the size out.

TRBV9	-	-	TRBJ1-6	CASSVEAGSSYNSPLHF	TGTGCCAGCAGCGTAGAGGCGGGGAGCTCCTATAATTCACCCCTCCACTTT
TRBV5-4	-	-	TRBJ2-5	CASSLVGEETQYF	TGTGCCAGCAGCTTGGTCGGGGAAGAGACCCAGTACTTC
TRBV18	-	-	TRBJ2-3	CASSQRDPTDTQYF	TGTGCCAGCTCACAAAGGGACCCCACAGATACGCAGTATTTT
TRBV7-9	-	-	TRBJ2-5	CASSLNRQETQYF	TGTGCCAGCAGCTTAAACAGGCAAGAGACCCAGTACTTC
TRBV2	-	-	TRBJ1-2	CASCRDTSWGYGYTF	TGTGCCAGCTGCCGCGACACCTCCTGGGGCTATGGCTACACCTTC
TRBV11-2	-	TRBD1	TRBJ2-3	CASSPHGTVTDTQYF	TGTGCCAGCAGCCCTCACGGGACAGTCACAGATACGCAGTATTTT
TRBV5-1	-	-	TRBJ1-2	CASSMQAEGYTF	TGCGCCAGCAGCATGCAGGCCGAGGGCTACACCTTC
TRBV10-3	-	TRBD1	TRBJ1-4	CAISESTGAKEKLFF	TGTGCCATCAGTGAGTCGACAGGGGCTAAAGAAAAACTGTTTTTT
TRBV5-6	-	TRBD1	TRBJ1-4	CASSPGGDREREKLFF	TGTGCCAGCAGCCCGGGGGGTGACAGGGAACGCGAAAAACTGTTTTTT
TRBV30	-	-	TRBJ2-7	CAWSVGGTGSEQYF	TGTGCCTGGAGTGTAGGTGGCACTGGTTCCGAGCAGTACTTC
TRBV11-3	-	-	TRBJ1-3	CASSYTGRNSGNTIYF	TGTGCCAGCAGCTACACCGGGCGCAACTCTGGAAACACCATATATTTT
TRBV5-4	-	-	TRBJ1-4	CASSFKGKLDEKLFF	TGTGCCAGCAGCTTTAAAGGGAAATTGGATGAAAAACTGTTTTTT
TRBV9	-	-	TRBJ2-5	CASSATGLQAAQYF	TGTGCCAGCAGCGCAACGGGACTCCAGGCGGCCCAGTACTTC
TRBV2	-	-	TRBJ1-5	CASSEARASGNQPQHF	TGTGCCAGCAGTGAAGCAAGGGCGTCGGGCAATCAGCCCCAGCATTTT
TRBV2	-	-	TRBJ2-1	CASSPGAGAIYNEQFF	TGTGCCAGCAGCCCAGGGGCAGGGGCTATTTACAATGAGCAGTTCTTC
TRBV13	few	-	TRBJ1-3	CASSPSSGNTIYF	TGTGCCAGCAGCCCCAGCTCTGGAAACACCATATATTTT
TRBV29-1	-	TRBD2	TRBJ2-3	CSVEELAGGGSDTQYF	TGCAGCGTTGAAGAACTAGCGGGAGGAGGGTCAGATACGCAGTATTTT
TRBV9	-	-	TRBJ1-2	CASSAQPLTGPYGYTF	TGTGCCAGCAGCGCCCAGCCCCTAACAGGCCCCTATGGCTACACCTTC
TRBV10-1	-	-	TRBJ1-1	CASSEGIEAFF	TGCGCCAGCAGTGAGGGGATTGAAGCTTTCTTT
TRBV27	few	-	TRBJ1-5	CASSLRGVRGPDQPQHF	TGTGCCAGCAGTTTACGCGGGGTCCGGGGACCGGATCAGCCCCAGCATTTT
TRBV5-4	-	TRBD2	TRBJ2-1	CASSDEGGGVHNEQFF	TGTGCCAGCAGTGACGAGGGTGGGGGGGTACACAATGAGCAGTTCTTC
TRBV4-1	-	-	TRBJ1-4	CASSPGELGEKLFF	TGCGCCAGCAGCCCCGGCGAGCTTGGGGAAAAACTGTTTTTT
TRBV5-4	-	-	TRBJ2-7	CASSPGGLPYEQYF	TGTGCCAGCAGCCCTGGGGGACTGCCCTACGAGCAGTACTTC
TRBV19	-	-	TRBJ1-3	CASSIWAGERNTIYF	TGTGCCAGTAGTATTTGGGCAGGGGAGAGAAACACCATATATTTT
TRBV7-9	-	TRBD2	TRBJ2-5	CASSLLAGNQETQYF	TGTGCCAGCAGCTTACTAGCGGGAAACCAAGAGACCCAGTACTTC
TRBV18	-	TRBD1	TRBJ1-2	CASSPTIQGDGYTF	TGTGCCAGCTCACCAACGATCCAGGGGGATGGCTACACCTTC
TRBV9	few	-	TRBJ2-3	CASSALSGRVSTDTQYF	TGTGCCAGCAGCGCCCTCTCCGGCAGGGTGAGCACAGATACGCAGTATTTT
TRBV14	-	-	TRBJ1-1	CASSQDLDTQAFF	TGTGCCAGCAGCCAAGATTTGGATACTCAAGCTTTCTTT
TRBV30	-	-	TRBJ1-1	CAWSAVTEAFF	TGTGCCTGGAGTGCGGTGACTGAAGCTTTCTTT
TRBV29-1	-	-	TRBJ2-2	CSISSTGELFF	TGCAGCATCTCCAGCACCGGGGAGCTGTTTTTT
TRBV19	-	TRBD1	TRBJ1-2	CASSISGTGPGYTF	TGTGCCAGTAGTATCTCCGGGACAGGGCCCGGCTACACCTTC
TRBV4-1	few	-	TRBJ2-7	CASSQAVRGEYEQYF	TGCGCCAGCAGCCAAGCCGTCAGGGGGGAATACGAGCAGTACTTC
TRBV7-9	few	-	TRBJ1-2	CASLDTWQGENYGYTF	TGTGCCAGCCTGGATACATGGCAGGGTGAGAACTATGGCTACACCTTC
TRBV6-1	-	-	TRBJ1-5	CASTLSRANNQPQHF	TGTGCCAGCACCCTAAGTCGTGCCAACAATCAGCCCCAGCATTTT
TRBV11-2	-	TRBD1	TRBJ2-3	CASSILRDRVTDTQYF	TGTGCCAGCAGTATACTCCGGGACAGGGTCACAGATACGCAGTATTTT
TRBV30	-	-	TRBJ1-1	CAWKTPKGRSEAFF	TGTGCCTGGAAAACCCCAAAAGGCCGGAGTGAAGCTTTCTTT
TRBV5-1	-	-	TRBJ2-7	CASRITDSYEQYF	TGCGCCAGCAGAATTACTGACTCCTACGAGCAGTACTTC
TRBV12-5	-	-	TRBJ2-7	CASGLVYEQYF	TGTGCTAGTGGTTTGGTCTACGAGCAGTACTTC
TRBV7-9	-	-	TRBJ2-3	CASSFRSGFGTDTQYF	TGTGCCAGCAGCTTTCGATCGGGGTTTGGGACAGATACGCAGTATTTT
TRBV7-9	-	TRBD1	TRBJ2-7	CASSPIWGKGQGAYEQYF	TGTGCCAGCAGCCCTATTTGGGGGAAGGGACAGGGGGCTTACGAGCAGTACTTC
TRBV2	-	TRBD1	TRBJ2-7	CASTTPPDRDSYEQYF	TGTGCCAGCACTACCCCGCCGGACAGGGATTCCTACGAGCAGTACTTC